This record concerns one T cell receptor beta chain sequence. The antigen remains unidentified. These data originate in a study of blood T cells in healthy people across ages. The study, taken as a whole, reports: PBMCs left unsorted prevented a conclusive naive versus antigen-experienced comparison.

This CDR3 contains 14 residues. Germline V gene sequence: CDR1 SEHNR, CDR2 FQNEAQ (reference sequence). The ends were cut back, 4 bases at V and 5 bases at J, with 12 bases in the middle. The use of a sample-barcoded 5' primer and a J-beta primer mix characterized a second PCR of roughly 6 to 12 cycles. TCRdb passed the 5' RACE reads through MiXCR, listing each CDR3 protein once. The table shows 1,100,000 or so distinct CDR3 sequences, with under 55% occurring only once. The source of this sequence is an older woman in good health. This chain joins TRBV7-9 and TRBJ2-1, with a possible D match to TRBD1 (6 bases). Sequencing was carried out using blood. CDR3 region: CASSSRRGNNEQFF. As DNA, the CDR3 is TGTGCCAGCAGCTCCCGAAGGGGGAACAATGAGCAGTTCTTC.